This TCR beta chain stems from a study of shared clonotypes between healthy human individuals. The material for each subset, its genomic DNA, was split evenly across several immunoSEQ plates. Ten immunoSEQ deep assay plates held the unsorted PBMC DNA. In the authors' workflow: Junction-only sequences produced by ImmunoSEQ had no quality scores, so filtering differed. The table came from immunoSEQ multiplex PCR; TCRdb's copy has only in-frame clones and leaves some out. D and trimming were read from the DNA, whereas the V and J calls and clone size are those reported in that table. The sample yields 450,000 to 550,000 clones, roughly 78% seen once. Overall study findings and caveats: The genetic and exposure-history diversity represented was limited by few donors.

The CDR3 is 13 amino acids. Trimming shortened V by 1 base and J by 4 bases, and 6 bases separated the two germline ends. From germline, CDR1 is KGHSH and CDR2 LQKENI. Worth noting for this clone: Its antigen remains unidentified.

This TCR was sampled from a woman aged 40 to 55 in good health. Some clones in this sample may be carry-over from other donors' samples. Sequencing was performed on PBMCs. The chain uses TRBV18 and TRBJ2-3, with D unresolved. The CDR3 sequence is CASSPQQADTQYF. The CDR3 region has the DNA TGTGCCAGCTCACCACAGCAGGCAGATACGCAGTATTTT.